This TCR beta chain was retrieved from a study of cytotoxic CD8 clonotypes in ibrutinib-treated CLL. Study-wide points: Progressing and sustained-remission patients had different sampling times. Baseline clonality, higher than in age-matched healthy donors, tracked circulating CD8+ T-cell counts. Clonality went up at ibrutinib response and then declined back toward baseline at progression.

The CDR3 loop spans 15 amino acids. V lost 4 bases and J lost 5; bases outside the gene matches: 6. The germline V gene has CDR1 SGHDT and CDR2 YYEEEE. This clone has a handful of counts. Its specificity is not known. Here immunoSEQ multiplex PCR was the method, and the copy in TCRdb shows in-frame clones only, minus some. The table shows approximately 130,000 clones, with approximately 80% occurring only once. The chain couples TRBV5-6 to TRBJ1-6, with 7 positions matching TRBD1. The sequence derives from a human donor with chronic lymphocytic leukemia. The material sequenced was PBMCs, taken after 24 months of ibrutinib treatment. The CDR3 DNA sequence: TGTGCCAGCAGCGCGGGACAGACAAATAATTCACCCCTCCACTTT. This gives the protein CASSAGQTNNSPLHF.